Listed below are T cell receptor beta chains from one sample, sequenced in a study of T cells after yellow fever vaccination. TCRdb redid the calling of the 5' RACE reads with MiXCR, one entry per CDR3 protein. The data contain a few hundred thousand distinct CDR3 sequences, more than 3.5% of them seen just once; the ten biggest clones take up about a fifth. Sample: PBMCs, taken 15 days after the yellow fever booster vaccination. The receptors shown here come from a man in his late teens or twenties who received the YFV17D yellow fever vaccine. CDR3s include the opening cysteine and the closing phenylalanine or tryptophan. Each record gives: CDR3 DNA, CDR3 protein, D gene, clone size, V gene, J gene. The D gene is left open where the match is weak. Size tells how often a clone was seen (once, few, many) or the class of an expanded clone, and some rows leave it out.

DNA: TGTGCCAGCAGCTTCATTCCGGGGGCGACTGAAGCTTTCTTT; CDR3: CASSFIPGATEAFF; D: .; size: .; V: TRBV7-2; J: TRBJ1-1
DNA: TGTGCCAGCAGTTTATATCCTTCCGGAAGGCCCCAGTACTTC; CDR3: CASSLYPSGRPQYF; D: .; size: .; V: TRBV28; J: TRBJ2-5
DNA: TGCGCCAGCAGCCAAGAAAGTGGGACTAGCCGCTACAATGAGCAGTTCTTC; CDR3: CASSQESGTSRYNEQFF; D: TRBD2; size: many; V: TRBV4-1; J: TRBJ2-1
DNA: TGTGCCACCAGTGACTGGACTAGCGGGGGATTAGGCACCGGGGAGCTGTTTTTT; CDR3: CATSDWTSGGLGTGELFF; D: TRBD2; size: many; V: TRBV24-1; J: TRBJ2-2
DNA: TGCAGTGCTAGTAGCGGGGGGGCCAATGAGCAGTTCTTC; CDR3: CSASSGGANEQFF; D: TRBD2; size: many; V: TRBV20-1; J: TRBJ2-1
DNA: TGCGCCAGCAGCCAGACTGGACAGGGACGGGCCAAAAACATTCAGTACTTC; CDR3: CASSQTGQGRAKNIQYF; D: TRBD1; size: many; V: TRBV4-1; J: TRBJ2-4
DNA: TGCAGTGCTAGAGACAGGTTAAAGGATGAGCAGTTCTTC; CDR3: CSARDRLKDEQFF; D: .; size: many; V: TRBV20-1; J: TRBJ2-1
DNA: TGCGCCAGCAGCCAATGGGAGGGAGACACTGAAGCTTTCTTT; CDR3: CASSQWEGDTEAFF; D: .; size: many; V: TRBV4-3; J: TRBJ1-1
DNA: TGCAGTGCTAGAGTATCGGGCAGGAGCACAGATACGCAGTATTTT; CDR3: CSARVSGRSTDTQYF; D: .; size: .; V: TRBV20-1; J: TRBJ2-3
DNA: TGTGCCAGCAGTCCTCGACAGGGGCCCTACGAGCAGTACTTC; CDR3: CASSPRQGPYEQYF; D: TRBD1; size: many; V: TRBV12-3/TRBV12-4; J: TRBJ2-7
DNA: TGTGCCACCAGGAGGTCAACAATGCCCCAAGAGACCCAGTACTTC; CDR3: CATRRSTMPQETQYF; D: .; size: .; V: TRBV15; J: TRBJ2-5
DNA: TGTGCCAGCAGCCAGGGACTAGCGGGAGAATTATACGAGCAGTACTTC; CDR3: CASSQGLAGELYEQYF; D: TRBD2; size: .; V: TRBV4-2; J: TRBJ2-7
DNA: TGTGCCAGCAGCCCTATCGTGGGGGGTACAGTTAAACTGGGAGGCTACACCTTC; CDR3: CASSPIVGGTVKLGGYTF; D: .; size: many; V: TRBV6-6; J: TRBJ1-2
DNA: TGTGCCAGCAGTTTGATGTGGGCAAATGAGCAGTTCTTC; CDR3: CASSLMWANEQFF; D: .; size: few; V: TRBV12-3/TRBV12-4; J: TRBJ2-1
DNA: TGCAGTGCCACAGACACATACAATGAGCAGTTCTTC; CDR3: CSATDTYNEQFF; D: .; size: .; V: TRBV20-1; J: TRBJ2-1
DNA: TGTGCCAGCAGCCTAGGACAGGGGGAGGGCTACACCTTC; CDR3: CASSLGQGEGYTF; D: TRBD1; size: many; V: TRBV7-3; J: TRBJ1-2
DNA: TGTGCCAGCACCTTCGACAGGGGTACTGAAGCTTTCTTT; CDR3: CASTFDRGTEAFF; D: TRBD1; size: many; V: TRBV12-3/TRBV12-4; J: TRBJ1-1
DNA: TGTGCCAGCATGTGGGACAGATCGAACACCGGGGAGCTGTTTTTT; CDR3: CASMWDRSNTGELFF; D: TRBD1; size: many; V: TRBV12-3/TRBV12-4; J: TRBJ2-2
DNA: TGCGCCAGCAGCGAACTACCGGGACAAACATACAATGAGCAGTTCTTC; CDR3: CASSELPGQTYNEQFF; D: .; size: many; V: TRBV5-1; J: TRBJ2-1
DNA: TGTGCCAGCAGCGTAAGTGGCACGGTCGGCTACGAGCAGTACTTC; CDR3: CASSVSGTVGYEQYF; D: .; size: many; V: TRBV9; J: TRBJ2-7
DNA: TGTGCCAGCAGCGCGACCCCTGCAGTATCTTATGAAAAACTGTTTTTT; CDR3: CASSATPAVSYEKLFF; D: .; size: many; V: TRBV9; J: TRBJ1-4
DNA: TGCGCCAGCAGCCAAGTTTTTTCCCGGGTTGGGGTTGTGCAGCCCCAGCATTTT; CDR3: CASSQVFSRVGVVQPQHF; D: .; size: many; V: TRBV4-1; J: TRBJ1-5
DNA: TGCGCCAGCAGCTGGACTAGCGGGAACTACGAGCAGTACTTC; CDR3: CASSWTSGNYEQYF; D: TRBD2; size: many; V: TRBV5-1; J: TRBJ2-7
DNA: TGCAGCGTTGAGACTAGCGGCCAAGAGACCCAGTACTTC; CDR3: CSVETSGQETQYF; D: TRBD2; size: many; V: TRBV29-1; J: TRBJ2-5
DNA: TGCAGTGCTAGGGCCGGGGGGCCTAATCAGCCCCAGCATTTT; CDR3: CSARAGGPNQPQHF; D: .; size: many; V: TRBV20-1; J: TRBJ1-5
DNA: TGTGCCAGCCTTAGTAGCGGCGATACGCAGTATTTT; CDR3: CASLSSGDTQYF; D: .; size: many; V: TRBV11-2; J: TRBJ2-3
DNA: TGCGCCAGCAGTCAATCTGGGGGGCAGGGGACCCAGTACTTC; CDR3: CASSQSGGQGTQYF; D: .; size: many; V: TRBV23-1; J: TRBJ2-5
DNA: TGTGCCATCAGTGAGTCGACAGGGTCCCACGAGCAGTACTTC; CDR3: CAISESTGSHEQYF; D: TRBD1; size: many; V: TRBV10-3; J: TRBJ2-7
DNA: TGTGCCAGCAGTTTTGGGGGGAGCCACAATGAGCAGTTCTTC; CDR3: CASSFGGSHNEQFF; D: .; size: few; V: TRBV12-3/TRBV12-4; J: TRBJ2-1
DNA: TGTGCCAGCAGCCCCGGGACAGGGCTGACTAATGAAAAACTGTTTTTT; CDR3: CASSPGTGLTNEKLFF; D: TRBD1; size: many; V: TRBV5-4; J: TRBJ1-4
DNA: TGTGCCAGCAGTCGATGGGGTCAGCCCCAGCATTTT; CDR3: CASSRWGQPQHF; D: .; size: many; V: TRBV27; J: TRBJ1-5
DNA: TGCGCCAGCAGCTTGCGTCCTTCCAAGGACAATGAGCAGTTCTTC; CDR3: CASSLRPSKDNEQFF; D: .; size: many; V: TRBV5-1; J: TRBJ2-1
DNA: TGTGCCAGCAGGGTAGCGGGTCTTAACTATGGCTACACCTTC; CDR3: CASRVAGLNYGYTF; D: .; size: few; V: TRBV6-5; J: TRBJ1-2
DNA: TGTGCCACCAGTGATCCTGCTACCGGCTACACCTTC; CDR3: CATSDPATGYTF; D: .; size: many; V: TRBV24-1; J: TRBJ1-2
DNA: TGTGCCAGCAGCTTCGGTTATCAGCCCCAGCATTTT; CDR3: CASSFGYQPQHF; D: .; size: .; V: TRBV7-2; J: TRBJ1-5
DNA: TGCGCCAGCAGCCAAGATCGCCCAGCGGGGGGCTTACTTAGCTCCTACAATGAGCAGTTCTTC; CDR3: CASSQDRPAGGLLSSYNEQFF; D: TRBD2; size: many; V: TRBV4-3; J: TRBJ2-1
DNA: TGCGCCAGCAGCTTGGCACCGGGGGCTAGCACTGAAGCTTTCTTT; CDR3: CASSLAPGASTEAFF; D: .; size: many; V: TRBV5-1; J: TRBJ1-1
DNA: TGTGCCAGCAGCCATATCAAGGGGGCTGGACCCAATGAGCAGTTCTTC; CDR3: CASSHIKGAGPNEQFF; D: TRBD1; size: many; V: TRBV11-2; J: TRBJ2-1
DNA: TGTGCCAGCAGCTTGGATGACCCAGTGTCATCCACTGAAGCTTTCTTT; CDR3: CASSLDDPVSSTEAFF; D: .; size: .; V: TRBV5-6; J: TRBJ1-1
DNA: TGTGCCAGCAGCGTCTCGACAGGGGGGGACACTGAAGCTTTCTTT; CDR3: CASSVSTGGDTEAFF; D: TRBD1; size: many; V: TRBV7-3; J: TRBJ1-1
DNA: TGTGCCAGCAGCTACCGTAGCGGGGGCGCGGGTAATGAGCAGTTCTTC; CDR3: CASSYRSGGAGNEQFF; D: TRBD2; size: many; V: TRBV12-3/TRBV12-4; J: TRBJ2-1
DNA: TGTGCCAGCAGCCAAGGGGGGTGGCATCAGCCCCAGCATTTT; CDR3: CASSQGGWHQPQHF; D: .; size: many; V: TRBV3-1; J: TRBJ1-5
DNA: TGCAGTGCTCCCGATGATGACTCCTACGAGCAGTACTTC; CDR3: CSAPDDDSYEQYF; D: .; size: many; V: TRBV20-1; J: TRBJ2-7
DNA: TGCGCCAGCAGCTTGGCCCGAGACACAGATACGCAGTATTTT; CDR3: CASSLARDTDTQYF; D: .; size: many; V: TRBV5-1; J: TRBJ2-3
DNA: TGTGCCAGCAGCCGGATAGACGGCCCAAATCAGCCCCAGCATTTT; CDR3: CASSRIDGPNQPQHF; D: .; size: many; V: TRBV4-2; J: TRBJ1-5
DNA: TGCGCCAGCAGCCAAGACCGGCGGCTCTCCTACGAGCAGTACTTC; CDR3: CASSQDRRLSYEQYF; D: .; size: .; V: TRBV4-3; J: TRBJ2-7
DNA: TGCGCCAGCAGCCCGGCCCCCATAGCGGGACTAGCGGGCCCCGACAATACGCAGTATTTT; CDR3: CASSPAPIAGLAGPDNTQYF; D: TRBD2; size: .; V: TRBV4-1; J: TRBJ2-3
DNA: TGTGCCAGCAGTTACTCGGGGACAACGACCACTGAAGCTTTCTTT; CDR3: CASSYSGTTTTEAFF; D: .; size: many; V: TRBV6-5; J: TRBJ1-1
DNA: TGCGCCAGCAGCCAAGTCACAGGGGCTGGCTACGAGCAGTACTTC; CDR3: CASSQVTGAGYEQYF; D: TRBD1; size: many; V: TRBV4-1; J: TRBJ2-7
DNA: TGTGCCAGCAGTCCAGGGAGAACTAATGAAAAACTGTTTTTT; CDR3: CASSPGRTNEKLFF; D: .; size: many; V: TRBV3-1; J: TRBJ1-4
DNA: TGTGCCAGCAGCTTGTATGGACAGCCCTACGAGCAGTACTTC; CDR3: CASSLYGQPYEQYF; D: .; size: many; V: TRBV5-6; J: TRBJ2-7
DNA: TGTGCCAGTAGTATGATCGGGACAGGGCTTCAAGTCGGTGGCTACACCTTC; CDR3: CASSMIGTGLQVGGYTF; D: TRBD1; size: few; V: TRBV19; J: TRBJ1-2
DNA: TGCGCCAGCAGGTTGGAAGCGGGGCCGCAGTATTTT; CDR3: CASRLEAGPQYF; D: TRBD2; size: many; V: TRBV5-1; J: TRBJ2-3
DNA: TGTGCCACCCAGACAAGAACCGGGGAGCTGTTTTTT; CDR3: CATQTRTGELFF; D: .; size: many; V: TRBV27; J: TRBJ2-2
DNA: TGTGCCAGCAGGCGGTATCCGGGGCATCATACGCAGTATTTT; CDR3: CASRRYPGHHTQYF; D: .; size: many; V: TRBV7-9; J: TRBJ2-3
DNA: TGTGCCAGCAAGTTGGACAGGACTAACTATGGCTACACCTTC; CDR3: CASKLDRTNYGYTF; D: TRBD1; size: many; V: TRBV7-2; J: TRBJ1-2
DNA: TGCGCCAGCAGTGAGGCCGAGGTAGTGTACGAGCAGTACTTC; CDR3: CASSEAEVVYEQYF; D: .; size: many; V: TRBV10-1; J: TRBJ2-7
DNA: TGCGCCAGCAGCTCCCTCCGAGCTGGGCGGGGGAGCGAGCAGTACTTC; CDR3: CASSSLRAGRGSEQYF; D: TRBD2; size: many; V: TRBV5-1; J: TRBJ2-7
DNA: TGTGCCAGCAGCCATCTCGGGGGGGCTGGGGCCAACGTCCTGACTTTC; CDR3: CASSHLGGAGANVLTF; D: TRBD2; size: many; V: TRBV6-5; J: TRBJ2-6
DNA: TGTGCCAGCACACTGGGCAGCCATAATCAGCCCCAGCATTTT; CDR3: CASTLGSHNQPQHF; D: .; size: many; V: TRBV6-6; J: TRBJ1-5